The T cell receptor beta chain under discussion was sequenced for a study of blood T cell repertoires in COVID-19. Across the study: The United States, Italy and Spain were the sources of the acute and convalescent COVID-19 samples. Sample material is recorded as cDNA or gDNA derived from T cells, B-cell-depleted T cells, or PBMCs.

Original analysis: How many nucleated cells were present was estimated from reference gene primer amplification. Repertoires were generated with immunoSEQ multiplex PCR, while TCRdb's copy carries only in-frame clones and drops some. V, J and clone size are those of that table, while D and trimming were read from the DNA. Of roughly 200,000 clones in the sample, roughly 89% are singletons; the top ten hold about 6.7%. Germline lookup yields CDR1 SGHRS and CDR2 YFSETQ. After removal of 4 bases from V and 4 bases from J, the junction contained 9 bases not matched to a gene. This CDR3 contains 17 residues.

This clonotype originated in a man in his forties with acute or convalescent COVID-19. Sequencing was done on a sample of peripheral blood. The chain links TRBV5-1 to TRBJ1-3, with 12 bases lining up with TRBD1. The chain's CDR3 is CASSRLGQGAPGNTIYF. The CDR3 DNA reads TGCGCCAGCAGCCGCCTGGGACAGGGGGCACCCGGAAACACCATATATTTT.